Below are 9 T cell receptor beta chains sequenced from a single sample in a study of shared clonotypes between healthy human individuals. Clones were sequenced by immunoSEQ multiplex PCR, and TCRdb holds only the in-frame ones, with some missing. The repertoire includes 2 million to 2.5 million clones, roughly 93% of them detected once, and 0.36% sits in the top ten. Sequenced sample: naive CD4+ T cells from PBMCs. Specified subset: CD45RA+ positively selected. The receptors come from a man between 18 and 35 years old in good health. Some clones in this sample may be carry-over from other donors' samples.

A word on this clone: Other DNA sequences in this sample translate to the same CDR3. The chain combines TRBV7-3 with TRBJ2-1; 11 bases are shared with TRBD2. This CDR3 is 14 amino acids long. Trimming removed 4 bases from V and 8 bases from J; junction bases left unmatched: 4. CDR1 and CDR2 (germline): SGHTA, FQGTGA. The CDR3 bases are TGTGCCAGCAGCTCTACTAGCGGGAGTGATGAGCAGTTCTTC. Its translation: CASSSTSGSDEQFF.

The genes are TRBV7-9 and TRBJ1-3, with D perhaps TRBD1 (6 bases). This CDR3 spans 16 amino acids. Between the trimmed V and J ends, which lost 5 bases and 0 bases, there was a span of 14 bases. Germline V gene data show CDR1 as SEHNR and CDR2 as FQNEAQ (reference sequence). CDR3 loop: CASSKQGLDSGNTIYF. The DNA of the CDR3 is TGTGCCAGCAGCAAACAGGGCCTCGACTCTGGAAACACCATATATTTT.

The chain employs TRBV7-2 and TRBJ1-2; no clear D gene. Deletions cut 4 bases from V and 4 bases from J, with 7 bases between. The germline V gene has CDR1 SGHTA and CDR2 FQGNSA. The CDR3 has 12 amino acids. The CDR3 loop is CASSSYSYGYTF. The CDR3 DNA is TGTGCCAGCAGCTCGTACAGCTATGGCTACACCTTC.

This chain uses TRBV15 with TRBJ1-5; no firm D call. Germline-derived CDR1 and CDR2 are LNHNV and YYDKDF (reference sequence). This CDR3 region has 15 residues. The V end lost 3 bases, the J end lost 0 bases, and 9 bases lay between the germline ends. The CDR3 nucleotides are TGTGCCACCAGCAGGGGTGATGATAGCAATCAGCCCCAGCATTTT. Its protein product is CATSRGDDSNQPQHF.

V gene TRBV7-7 combines with J gene TRBJ2-3; the D call may be TRBD1 or TRBD2 (5 bases each). V was pared by 1 base and J by 5 bases, with 10 bases between. Germline-derived CDR1 and CDR2 are SSHAT and FNYEAQ (reference sequence). The CDR3 is 14 amino acids. The CDR3 DNA reads TGTGCCAGCAGCTTAGGTACTGGGGGAGATACGCAGTATTTT. It yields the protein CASSLGTGGDTQYF.

J is TRBJ2-3 and V is TRBV5-4, with 14 bases lining up with TRBD2. V gave up 4 bases and J gave up 2 bases; unmatched junction bases: 9. Germline assignment: CDR1 SGHNT and CDR2 YYREEE (reference sequence). This CDR3 is 18 amino acids long. CDR3 in amino acids: CASSPGTSGSPTTDTQYF. CDR3 nucleotides: TGTGCCAGCAGCCCGGGGACTAGCGGGAGTCCCACCACAGATACGCAGTATTTT.

The rearrangement uses TRBV6-5 and TRBJ2-2; D is ambiguous. V was pared by 0 bases and J by 10 bases, with 6 bases between. This CDR3 is 12 amino acids long. CDR1 is MNHEY, CDR2 SVGAGI, per germline. The CDR3 DNA follows: TGTGCCAGCAGTTACTCGCAGGAGGAGCTGTTTTTT. This sequence encodes CASSYSQEELFF.

The V call is TRBV9, the J call TRBJ2-5; D not certain. The CDR3 consists of 13 residues. V was trimmed by 1 base and J by 7 bases, leaving 11 bases between them. Germline CDR1 SGDLS, CDR2 YYNGEE. As DNA, the CDR3 is TGTGCCAGCAGCGTACCCTCGTCCGGGACCCAGTACTTC. Amino acid sequence: CASSVPSSGTQYF.

The rearrangement links TRBV27 to TRBJ2-3; D ambiguous. CDR3 length: 14 amino acids. Germline CDR1 reads MNHEY; CDR2 reads SMNVEV (reference sequence). The V end lost 0 bases, the J end lost 3 bases, and 7 bases lay between the germline ends. The CDR3 here is CASSLSYDTDTQYF. In DNA, the CDR3 is TGTGCCAGCAGTTTATCTTACGATACAGATACGCAGTATTTT.